These 7 T cell receptor beta chains were all obtained from the same sample, sequenced in a study of tumor and adjacent non-tumor tissue in lung cancer. RNA was extracted from bulk tissue without any cell sorting. The library came from three nested PCR rounds adapted from ARM-PCR protocols. TCRdb processed the multiplex PCR reads anew with MiXCR; each CDR3 protein has one entry. The sample lists about 93,000 distinct CDR3 sequences, just over 65% occurring once. Specimen: lung tumor tissue. The source is a man aged 55-75 years with non-small cell lung cancer.

The genes are TRBV20-1 and TRBJ2-1; possibly TRBD2 for D (6 bases). V lost 6 bases to trimming and J lost 5 bases, with 17 bases between them. The germline V gene encodes CDR1 DFQATT and CDR2 SNEGSKA (reference sequence). The CDR3 is made up of 14 amino acids. CDR3 DNA sequence: TGCAGTGCCCAACTAGCATGTGGAAACAATGAGCAGTTCTTC. Encoded protein: CSAQLACGNNEQFF.

The table lists this clonotype with a count of one. V is TRBV12-3 or TRBV12-4 and J is TRBJ2-1; 7 bases are shared with TRBD2. V dropped 3 bases and J dropped 6; count of bases not matched to a gene: 5. The CDR3 covers 14 residues. The CDR3 DNA reads TGTGCCAGCAGTTTGGGGTCTAGCGGCAATGAGCAGTTCTTC. Its protein is CASSLGSSGNEQFF.

To note about this clonotype: As the CDR3 is not closed by the conserved phenylalanine or tryptophan, this likely results from a read error. The chain is built from TRBV28 and TRBJ2-7; a possible D gene is TRBD2 (5 bases). This CDR3 has 15 residues. Per germline, CDR1 MDHEN and CDR2 SYDVKM. CDR3 amino acids: CASSPRGSASYDQYL. CDR3 DNA sequence: TGTGCCAGCAGTCCCCGCGGTAGCGCGAGCTACGATCAGTACCTC.

As to this clonotype: One junction end does not reproduce the germline sequence, and a read error may be involved. This chain links TRBV5-1 with TRBJ1-1, with no clear D. In germline, CDR1 is SGHRS, CDR2 YFSETQ. There are 13 residues in the CDR3. The CDR3 DNA sequence: TGCACCAGCAGCTTGGAAATGAACACTGAAGTTTTCTTT. Amino acids: CTSSLEMNTEVFF.

Worth noting for this clonotype: The junction and the germline gene differ at one end; a read error may be behind it. The chain combines TRBV11-3 with TRBJ2-1; D is unclear. The CDR3 loop spans 16 amino acids. Germline V gene lookup returns CDR1 SGHNT and CDR2 YENEEA. The CDR3 is CDSSPAQRSSYNDQFF. The CDR3 DNA reads as TGTGACAGCAGCCCCGCCCAGAGAAGCTCCTACAATGATCAGTTCTTC.

As regards this clonotype: A single base separates this from a much larger clone, so it may be a read error. The rearrangement links TRBV23-1 to TRBJ2-3; 9 bases align to TRBD2. TRBV23-1 is identified as an open reading frame with a role that is uncertain. J gave up 4 bases and V 4 bases, and 12 bases lay outside the gene matches. This CDR3 is 17 amino acids long. The CDR3 nucleotides are TGCGCCAGCAGTCGGGCGGGGGGGAGAGCGGGAGCAGATACGCAGTATTTT. Protein product: CASSRAGGRAGADTQYF.

Of note for this clonotype: The missing conserved phenylalanine or tryptophan at the end of this CDR3 makes a read error likely. Because the CDR3's place on the DNA is in doubt, the DNA is left out and the CDR3 is given as listed by TCRdb. J is TRBJ1-1 and V is TRBV5-5; whether TRBD1, the table's D call, matches the DNA was not checked. Germline V CDR1 and CDR2: SGHKS, YYEKEE (reference sequence). The CDR3 length equals 15 residues, ends included. This chain's CDR3 is CASISRDKGPTEASL.